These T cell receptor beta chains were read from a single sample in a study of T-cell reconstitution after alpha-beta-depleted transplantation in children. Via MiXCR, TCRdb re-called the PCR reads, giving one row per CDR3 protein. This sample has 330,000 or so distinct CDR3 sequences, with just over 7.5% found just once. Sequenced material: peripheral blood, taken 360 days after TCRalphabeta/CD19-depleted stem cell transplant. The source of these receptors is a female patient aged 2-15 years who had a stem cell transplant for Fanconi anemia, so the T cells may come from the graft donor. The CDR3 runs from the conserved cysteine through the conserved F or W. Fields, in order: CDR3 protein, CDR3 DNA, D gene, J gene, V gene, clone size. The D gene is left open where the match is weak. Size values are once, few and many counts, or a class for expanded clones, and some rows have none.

CSARAGVNEKLFF TGCAGCGCCCGGGCAGGGGTTAATGAAAAACTGTTTTTT . TRBJ1-4 TRBV29-1 many
CASSTRTSGSSYNEQFF TGCGCCAGCAGCACACGGACTAGCGGGAGCTCCTACAATGAGCAGTTCTTC TRBD2 TRBJ2-1 TRBV5-1 .
CASSLLLSAGRGDTEAFF TGTGCCAGCAGCTTGCTGCTTTCCGCGGGGAGGGGAGATACTGAAGCTTTCTTT . TRBJ1-1 TRBV5-6 few
CASSLDRGPNEQYF TGCGCCAGCAGCTTGGACAGGGGGCCCAACGAGCAGTACTTC TRBD1 TRBJ2-7 TRBV5-1 many
CASSLGLMSSNIQYF TGCGCCAGCAGCTTGGGTTTAATGTCCTCAAACATTCAGTACTTC . TRBJ2-4 TRBV5-1 many
CASSLTGQGSSPLHF TGTGCCAGCAGCTTAACGGGACAGGGGTCTTCACCCCTCCACTTT TRBD1 TRBJ1-6 TRBV7-9 .
CATSVVGSGSPDTQYF TGTGCCACCAGTGTGGTGGGTAGCGGGTCCCCAGATACGCAGTATTTT TRBD2 TRBJ2-3 TRBV24-1 .
CSARAPGEKNEQFF TGCAGTGCTAGAGCACCGGGGGAGAAGAATGAGCAGTTCTTC . TRBJ2-1 TRBV20-1 many
CASSPDPFYGSPLHF TGTGCCAGCAGTCCTGACCCGTTTTATGGTTCACCCCTCCACTTT . TRBJ1-6 TRBV12-3/TRBV12-4 many
CASSQVFRAYEQYF TGCGCCAGCAGCCAAGTTTTCCGGGCCTACGAGCAGTACTTC . TRBJ2-7 TRBV4-1 .
CASTLDRGPYEQYF TGTGCCAGCACACTAGACAGGGGGCCGTACGAGCAGTACTTC TRBD1 TRBJ2-7 TRBV28 many
CSAYRQGFGLGYTF TGCAGTGCTTATAGACAGGGTTTTGGGTTAGGCTACACCTTC TRBD1 TRBJ1-2 TRBV20-1 many
CASSLDRLPRLSGANVLTF TGTGCCAGCAGCTTAGACCGACTCCCGAGACTCTCTGGGGCCAACGTCCTGACTTTC . TRBJ2-6 TRBV11-1 .
CASSPGTGLLAGNEQFF TGTGCCAGCTCACCCGGGACAGGCCTCCTAGCGGGCAATGAGCAGTTCTTC . TRBJ2-1 TRBV18 many
CASSKVLGGINTGELFF TGTGCCAGCAGCAAAGTTTTGGGGGGGATCAACACCGGGGAGCTGTTTTTT . TRBJ2-2 TRBV21-1 many
CASSQDVGALNYGYTF TGTGCCAGCAGCCAAGATGTAGGGGCGCTTAACTATGGCTACACCTTC . TRBJ1-2 TRBV4-2 many
CASSSGYRTMTSTDTQYF TGTGCCAGCAGCTCTGGCTATCGTACAATGACTAGCACAGATACGCAGTATTTT . TRBJ2-3 TRBV11-1 few
CSVRQSSTGELFF TGCAGCGTAAGGCAGTCAAGCACCGGGGAGCTGTTTTTT . TRBJ2-2 TRBV29-1 many
CASSSGEGTQYF TGTGCCAGCAGTTCGGGGGAGGGGACGCAGTATTTT TRBD2 TRBJ2-3 TRBV12-3/TRBV12-4 many
CASSLDTGGHPSSGNTIYF TGTGCCAGCAGTTTGGATACGGGGGGACATCCGAGCTCTGGAAACACCATATATTTT . TRBJ1-3 TRBV12-3/TRBV12-4 many
CASSSMIGYTF TGTGCCAGCAGCTCTATGATTGGCTACACCTTC . TRBJ1-2 TRBV7-9 .
CASSLISGGPELNEKLFF TGCGCCAGCAGCTTAATATCGGGGGGTCCGGAGCTTAATGAAAAACTGTTTTTT . TRBJ1-4 TRBV5-1 .
CASSLVGLALSGANVLTF TGTGCCAGCAGCTTAGTAGGACTAGCTCTCTCTGGGGCCAACGTCCTGACTTTC TRBD2 TRBJ2-6 TRBV11-2 .
CASSPPWGQGAAGELFF TGTGCCAGCAGCCCCCCATGGGGACAGGGGGCCGCCGGGGAGCTGTTTTTT TRBD1 TRBJ2-2 TRBV12-3/TRBV12-4 many
CASSMISTSGTSTDTQYF TGTGCCAGCAGCATGATTTCGACTAGCGGGACGAGCACAGATACGCAGTATTTT TRBD2 TRBJ2-3 TRBV2 many
CSARVRAVNTEAFF TGCAGTGCTAGAGTGAGAGCGGTGAACACTGAAGCTTTCTTT . TRBJ1-1 TRBV20-1 many
CASSQGGGQGNEKLFF TGTGCCAGCAGCCAAGGTGGCGGACAGGGAAATGAAAAACTGTTTTTT TRBD1 TRBJ1-4 TRBV3-1 .
CSVSRTVSTDTQYF TGCAGCGTTTCCCGGACTGTTAGCACAGATACGCAGTATTTT . TRBJ2-3 TRBV29-1 many
CASSYSGRATEQYF TGTGCCAGCAGCTATAGCGGGAGGGCAACCGAGCAGTACTTC TRBD2 TRBJ2-7 TRBV9 many
CASSPQRAPYEQYF TGTGCCAGCAGTCCCCAGCGGGCGCCCTACGAGCAGTACTTC . TRBJ2-7 TRBV28 many
CASSYPRSTEAFF TGTGCCAGCAGCTATCCCAGAAGCACTGAAGCTTTCTTT . TRBJ1-1 TRBV7-2 many
CSAGTDYGYTF TGCAGCGCCGGGACAGACTATGGCTACACCTTC TRBD1 TRBJ1-2 TRBV29-1 many
CASSFTPGPNTGELFF TGCGCCAGCAGCTTCACTCCAGGGCCGAACACCGGGGAGCTGTTTTTT . TRBJ2-2 TRBV5-1 many
CASSAGVAKNIQYF TGTGCCAGCAGTGCGGGGGTAGCCAAAAACATTCAGTACTTC . TRBJ2-4 TRBV2 .
CASSLAGIPGNTIYF TGTGCCAGCAGTCTGGCAGGGATCCCTGGAAACACCATATATTTT . TRBJ1-3 TRBV12-3/TRBV12-4 many
CASSLAPSGGTTDTQYF TGTGCCAGCAGCTTAGCTCCGAGCGGGGGGACCACAGATACGCAGTATTTT TRBD2 TRBJ2-3 TRBV7-6 few
CSAWTSRTDTQYF TGCAGTGCTTGGACTTCCCGCACAGATACGCAGTATTTT . TRBJ2-3 TRBV20-1 many
CASSVSGTRPNEQFF TGCGCCAGCAGTGTTTCCGGGACTAGACCTAATGAGCAGTTCTTC TRBD2 TRBJ2-1 TRBV10-1 few
CASSPQGQGIYTEAFF TGCGCCAGCAGCCCTCAGGGACAGGGGATTTACACTGAAGCTTTCTTT TRBD1 TRBJ1-1 TRBV5-1 .
CSVDWTGTGSGYTF TGCAGCGTTGATTGGACCGGGACAGGGAGTGGCTACACCTTC TRBD1 TRBJ1-2 TRBV29-1 many
CATQTGTYTDTQYF TGCGCCACCCAAACAGGGACCTACACAGATACGCAGTATTTT . TRBJ2-3 TRBV5-1 many
CSARWLSPDTEAFF TGCAGTGCTAGATGGCTAAGTCCCGACACTGAAGCTTTCTTT . TRBJ1-1 TRBV20-1 .